A selection of T cell receptor beta chains follows, all from one sample in a study of blood T cells in healthy people across ages. TCRdb redid the calling of the 5' RACE reads with MiXCR, one entry per CDR3 protein. This sample has 1.5 million or so distinct CDR3 sequences; 42% occur once, and the top ten carry approximately 4%. The specimen sequenced was blood. The receptor set was obtained from a woman under 30 in good health. The CDR3 runs from the conserved cysteine through the conserved F or W. Fields, in order: V gene, J gene, clone size, D gene, CDR3 length, CDR3 DNA, CDR3 protein. D genes are given only for firm matches. Size tells how often a clone was seen (once, few, many) or the class of an expanded clone, and some rows leave it out.

>TRBV7-9|TRBJ1-2|.|TRBD1|14
TGTGCCAGCAGCACCCTTGACAGGGTCTATGGCTACACCTTC
CASSTLDRVYGYTF
>TRBV28|TRBJ1-2|once|.|15
TGTGCCAGCAGTTTACTTGGACAGCGACTCTATGGCTACACCTTC
CASSLLGQRLYGYTF
>TRBV7-9|TRBJ1-4|few|TRBD1|17
TGTGCCAGCAGCTTAGGACAGGGAGAAGGAACTAATGAAAAACTGTTTTTT
CASSLGQGEGTNEKLFF
>TRBV5-6|TRBJ2-6|.|.|16
TGTGCCAGCGGATCCCTGCGAGGAGCTGGGGCCAACGTCCTGACTTTC
CASGSLRGAGANVLTF
>TRBV20-1|TRBJ1-2|.|.|14
TGCAGTGCTAGGATGTGGGGATCGAACTATGGCTACACCTTC
CSARMWGSNYGYTF
>TRBV14|TRBJ1-4|.|.|12
TGTGCCAGCAGCTTTCGATATGAAAAACTGTTTTTT
CASSFRYEKLFF
>TRBV6-5|TRBJ1-1|few|.|15
TGTGCCAGCAGTTCCCCGGGACTGAGGAACACTGAAGCTTTCTTT
CASSSPGLRNTEAFF
>TRBV27|TRBJ1-6|few|.|12
TGTGCCAGCAGTCCCAATAATTCACCCCTCCACTTT
CASSPNNSPLHF
>TRBV20-1|TRBJ2-7|.|TRBD2|16
TGCAGTGCTAGAGATCTTTCTAGCGGGATTTCCTACGAGCAGTACTTC
CSARDLSSGISYEQYF
>TRBV12-3/TRBV12-4|TRBJ2-1|few|TRBD1|13
TGTGCCAGCAGACGGGACAGGGCGTGGGAGCAGTTCTTC
CASRRDRAWEQFF
>TRBV7-2|TRBJ1-2|.|TRBD1|14
TGTGCCAGCAGCTCTAAAGGGGGCGACTATGGCTACACCTTC
CASSSKGGDYGYTF
>TRBV20-1|TRBJ2-2|.|.|12
TGCAGTGCTCGTCCGGGCACCGGGGAGCTGTTTTTT
CSARPGTGELFF
>TRBV4-3|TRBJ2-3|few|TRBD2|17
TGCGCCAGTAGCCCCCTTAGTCTAGCGGGGGGCACAGATACGCAGTATTTT
CASSPLSLAGGTDTQYF
>TRBV4-3|TRBJ2-7|.|.|14
TGCGCCAGCAGCCAGGCGGGCAGGGCTTGGGAGCAGTACTTC
CASSQAGRAWEQYF
>TRBV4-2|TRBJ2-3|.|.|16
TGTGCCAGCAGCCAAGAGGGTAGCGGCTACACAGATACGCAGTATTTT
CASSQEGSGYTDTQYF
>TRBV12-3/TRBV12-4|TRBJ1-4|.|.|14
TGTGCCAGCAGCCTAACAATAGCTAATGAAAAACTGTTTTTT
CASSLTIANEKLFF
>TRBV7-6|TRBJ2-7|many|TRBD2|18
TGTGCCAGCAGCTCGGTTCGAGCGGGGGGGTCTAGCTCCTACGAGCAGTACTTC
CASSSVRAGGSSSYEQYF
>TRBV21-1|TRBJ2-3|.|.|13
TGTGCCAGCAGCGCTTCTCAATTGGATACGCAGTATTTT
CASSASQLDTQYF
>TRBV5-1|TRBJ2-1|.|.|15
TGCGCCAGCAGCTACACTGAAAGCTCCTACAATGAGCAGTTCTTC
CASSYTESSYNEQFF
>TRBV20-1|TRBJ2-5|few|.|15
TGCAGTGCTAGAGATATAGTACAAATCCAAGAGACCCAGTACTTC
CSARDIVQIQETQYF
>TRBV9|TRBJ1-5|.|.|15
TGTGCCAGCACCCCGTCGAAGGGAACGGGTCAGCCCCAGCATTTT
CASTPSKGTGQPQHF
>TRBV7-2|TRBJ2-5|few|.|16
TGTGCCAGCAGCTTAGTGTGGCAGGGCGGAAGAGAGACCCAGTACTTC
CASSLVWQGGRETQYF
>TRBV5-6|TRBJ2-3|.|TRBD1|16
TGTGCCAGCAGCTTTGTAACAGGGGAATTCACAGATACGCAGTATTTT
CASSFVTGEFTDTQYF
>TRBV5-4|TRBJ2-7|.|.|14
TGTGCCAGCAGCTTCGGGGGAGTGCCTTACGAGCAGTACTTC
CASSFGGVPYEQYF
>TRBV6-2/TRBV6-3|TRBJ2-7|few|.|14
TGTGCCAGCAGCTCTCCGACAGGCCCTCTCGAGCAGTACTTC
CASSSPTGPLEQYF
>TRBV7-2|TRBJ2-1|few|.|15
TGTGCCAGCAGCTTGTTAAGGGTTACCGACAATGAGCAGTTCTTC
CASSLLRVTDNEQFF
>TRBV12-5|TRBJ2-1|few|TRBD1|18
TGTGCTAGTGGTTTGGGTACCCGACAGGGGAGCTCCTACAATGAGCAGTTCTTC
CASGLGTRQGSSYNEQFF
>TRBV27|TRBJ2-1|.|TRBD2|15
TGTGCCAGCAGTTTTAGCGGGAGGGCCATCAATGAGCAGTTCTTC
CASSFSGRAINEQFF
>TRBV15|TRBJ1-2|.|.|15
TGTGCCACCAGCCTTCTTTTGGGGGAGGGGAACGGCTACACCTTC
CATSLLLGEGNGYTF
>TRBV20-1|TRBJ2-4|.|TRBD2|12
TGCAGTGCGGGGGGGGTCGGGGACATTCAGTACTTC
CSAGGVGDIQYF
>TRBV20-1|TRBJ2-7|.|TRBD1|14
TGCAGTGCTACGACAGGGGGAATTAGCTACGAGCAGTACTTC
CSATTGGISYEQYF
>TRBV20-1|TRBJ1-3|once|TRBD1|16
TGCAGTGCTAGCCGGCCGGGACAGCTCTCTGGAAACACCATATATTTT
CSASRPGQLSGNTIYF
>TRBV7-8|TRBJ2-7|few|.|15
TGTGCCAGCAGCTTAGATCGGCGGGCTTGGGACGAGCAGTACTTC
CASSLDRRAWDEQYF
>TRBV27|TRBJ2-1|.|.|14
TGTGCCAGCAGTGTTTTGGCAGATTACAATGAGCAGTTCTTC
CASSVLADYNEQFF
>TRBV11-2|TRBJ2-5|few|.|14
TGTGCCAGCAGCTTAGTTTACAGGGACGAGACCCAGTACTTC
CASSLVYRDETQYF